The 31 T cell receptor beta chains given below trace back to one sample, sequenced in a study of graft-versus-host responses after intestinal transplantation. TCRdb's table, derived via immunoSEQ multiplex PCR, lists solely in-frame clones and lacks some. This sample has roughly 89,000 clones; 91% occur once, and the top ten carry nearly 0.1%. Their cognate antigens are unknown. The specimen was unstimulated CD4+ T cells sorted from spleen or lymph node cells, collected before intestinal transplant. The origin of the receptors is a human donor who received an intestinal transplant.

This clone was counted once. The chain couples TRBV6-5 to TRBJ1-1; D gene unclear. Per germline, CDR1 MNHEY and CDR2 SVGAGI. The CDR3 is 13 amino acids. Trimming pared 5 bases from V and 11 bases from J, leaving 18 bases between. The CDR3 reads CASSRSDTPGAFF. In DNA form, the CDR3 reads TGTGCCAGCAGTCGATCAGACACCCCTGGGGCTTTCTTT.

V and J are TRBV7-8 and TRBJ2-5, with 8 bases matching TRBD2. There are 17 residues in the CDR3. J was trimmed by 5 bases and V by 1 base; bases with no gene match: 12. Germline CDR1 and CDR2: SGHVS and FQNEAQ. In nucleotides, the CDR3 is TGTGCCAGCAGCTTAGAACACGGGACTAGAGATTCGGAGACCCAGTACTTC. Protein: CASSLEHGTRDSETQYF.

This chain joins TRBV9 and TRBJ2-1; D remains unclear. Germline V lookup: CDR1 SGDLS, CDR2 YYNGEE. The CDR3 is made up of 12 amino acids. The V gene lost 0 bases and the J gene lost 6 bases, with 4 bases spanning the gap. The DNA of the CDR3 is TGTGCCAGCAGCGTAGTCTCCAATGAGCAGTTCTTC. It specifies CASSVVSNEQFF.

CDR3 nucleotides: TGTGCCAGTAGTATCGGCAGGGGCCCGAACACCGGGGAGCTGTTTTTT. Translating it yields CASSIGRGPNTGELFF. The chain joins TRBV19 to TRBJ2-2; TRBD1 might be the D (6 bases). CDR3 length: 16 residues. V lost 3 bases, J lost 0 bases, and 11 bases lay in between. CDR1 and CDR2 from the germline V gene are LNHDA and SQIVND (reference sequence).

The chain couples TRBV19 to TRBJ1-5; D call uncertain. Trimming removed 6 bases at V and 6 bases at J, with 21 bases between. There are 16 residues in the CDR3. Per germline, CDR1 LNHDA and CDR2 SQIVND (reference sequence). This chain's CDR3 is CASSPGRSPLPQPQHF. The CDR3 DNA sequence: TGTGCCAGTAGCCCCGGCCGGAGCCCACTACCTCAGCCCCAGCATTTT.

The chain couples TRBV7-9 to TRBJ2-7; 16 bases fit TRBD2. Per germline, CDR1 SEHNR and CDR2 FQNEAQ (reference sequence). There are 17 residues in the CDR3. With V trimmed by 5 bases and J by 2 bases, 6 bases remained unmatched. Here the CDR3 reads CASSRQGLAGGPYEQYF. Written as DNA, the CDR3 is TGTGCCAGCAGCCGTCAGGGACTAGCGGGGGGGCCCTACGAGCAGTACTTC. Complete variable domain (other parts from reference TRBV7-9 and TRBJ2-7): DTGVSQNPRHKITKRGQNVTFRCDPISEHNRLYWYRQTLGQGPEFLTYFQNEAQLEKSRLLSDRFSAERPKGSFSTLEIQRTEQGDSAMYLCASSRQGLAGGPYEQYFGPGTRLTVT.

This chain links TRBV5-1 with TRBJ2-7; 7 nucleotides line up with TRBD2. Germline CDR1 and CDR2: SGHRS and YFSETQ. The CDR3 has 14 residues. V was clipped by 4 bases and J by 1 base; unmatched bases: 5. CDR3 bases: TGCGCCAGCAGCCCCTGGGGGGGATCCTACGAGCAGTACTTC. Amino acids: CASSPWGGSYEQYF. The full variable domain, rest sourced from reference TRBV5-1 and TRBJ2-7, is KAGVTQTPRYLIKTRGQQVTLSCSPISGHRSVSWYQQTPGQGLQFLFEYFSETQRNKGNFPGRFSGRQFSNSRSEMNVSTLELGDSALYLCASSPWGGSYEQYFGPGTRLTVT.

A single count supports this clone. V gene TRBV10-2 combines with J gene TRBJ2-7, with 7 bases aligning to TRBD2. This CDR3 region has 14 residues. V trimming: 3 bases; J trimming: 2 bases; junction bases outside the gene matches: 4. Germline V gene data show CDR1 as WSHSY and CDR2 as SAAADI. The DNA for the CDR3 is TGCGCCAGCAGTGATATAAGCGGGGCCTACGAGCAGTACTTC. It specifies CASSDISGAYEQYF.

J is TRBJ2-3 and V is TRBV5-1, with a tentative D call TRBD2 (6 bases). V was shortened by 4 bases and J by 2 bases, with 20 bases between the two germline ends. The CDR3 sequence is 17 residues long. The germline gives CDR1 SGHRS, CDR2 YFSETQ. The DNA for the CDR3 is TGCGCCAGCAGCCCGGACCCGAGGGGAGGTTCCACAGATACGCAGTATTTT. It is translated as CASSPDPRGGSTDTQYF.

The V gene is TRBV4-1, the J gene TRBJ1-2, with D tentatively TRBD1 (5 bases). CDR3 length: 15 amino acids. V gave up 0 bases and J gave up 7 bases, with 15 bases separating them. Germline-derived CDR1 and CDR2 are MGHRA and YSYEKL. The CDR3 loop is CASSQDLSRDLGYTF. As DNA, the CDR3 is TGCGCCAGCAGCCAAGATCTGTCCAGGGATCTTGGCTACACCTTC.

The rearrangement uses TRBV7-2 and TRBJ1-2; TRBD1 matches at 9 bases. This CDR3 region has 16 residues. The germline CDR1 and CDR2 sequences are SGHTA and FQGNSA. Trimming took 5 bases from V and 4 from J; bases not matched to a gene: 11. CDR3 loop: CASSPRTGVYVYGYTF. CDR3 nucleotides: TGTGCCAGCAGCCCGAGGACAGGGGTGTATGTCTATGGCTACACCTTC. Full variable domain (missing parts from reference TRBV7-2 and TRBJ1-2): GAGVSQSPSNKVTEKGKDVELRCDPISGHTALYWYRQSLGQGLEFLIYFQGNSAPDKSGLPSDRFSAERTGGSVSTLTIQRTQQEDSAVYLCASSPRTGVYVYGYTFGSGTRLTVV.

The chain employs TRBV7-2 and TRBJ1-3; TRBD1 is a possible D gene (5 bases). The CDR3 loop spans 12 amino acids. Germline CDR1 reads SGHTA; CDR2 reads FQGNSA. V gave up 0 bases and J gave up 8 bases, with 5 bases separating them. The DNA of the CDR3 is TGTGCCAGCAGCTTAGCCAGGGACACCATATATTTT. Its translation is CASSLARDTIYF.

The V call is TRBV7-9, the J call TRBJ2-7, with 8 nucleotides matching TRBD1. J gave up 2 bases and V 0 bases, and 0 bases lay outside the gene matches. The CDR3 length is 14 residues. The germline V gene has CDR1 SEHNR and CDR2 FQNEAQ (reference sequence). The DNA for the CDR3 is TGTGCCAGCAGCTTAGCGGGACAGGCCTACGAGCAGTACTTC. Amino acid sequence: CASSLAGQAYEQYF.

The V and J genes are TRBV5-1 and TRBJ2-7, with a possible D match to TRBD1 (6 bases). The CDR3 covers 16 residues. Germline V lookup: CDR1 SGHRS, CDR2 YFSETQ. The V end lost 4 bases, the J end lost 0 bases, and 17 bases lay between the germline ends. CDR3 bases: TGCGCCAGCAGCGCCGAGACAGGTAAATACTCCTACGAGCAGTACTTC. Its protein is CASSAETGKYSYEQYF.

Remarks on this clone: One end of the junction does not line up with germline, which may come from a read error. The CDR3 region has the DNA TGTGCCAGTGGTATAGCAACCGGGGGGACAGGGGGCGGGGATACGCAGTATTTT. Amino acids: CASGIATGGTGGGDTQYF. The rearrangement uses TRBV19 and TRBJ2-3; the match to TRBD1 covers 12 bases. CDR3 length equals 18 residues. CDR1 and CDR2 from the germline V gene are LNHDA and SQIVND (reference sequence). The full variable domain, in which reference TRBV19 and TRBJ2-3 provide the parts outside the CDR3, is DGGITQSPKYLFRKEGQNVTLSCEQNLNHDAMYWYRQDPGQGLRLIYYSQIVNDFQKGDIAEGYSVSREKKESFPLTVTSAQKNPTAFYLCASGIATGGTGGGDTQYFGPGTRLTVL.

This chain links TRBV5-1 with TRBJ1-2, with D uncertain. With 2 bases removed from V and 1 base from J, the gap between germline ends came to 9 bases. CDR3 length equals 14 residues. The germline gives CDR1 SGHRS, CDR2 YFSETQ. CDR3 coding DNA: TGCGCCAGCAGCTTAACTGATAATAACTATGGCTACACCTTC. Translation: CASSLTDNNYGYTF. The complete variable domain, with remaining parts taken from reference TRBV5-1 and TRBJ1-2, reads KAGVTQTPRYLIKTRGQQVTLSCSPISGHRSVSWYQQTPGQGLQFLFEYFSETQRNKGNFPGRFSGRQFSNSRSEMNVSTLELGDSALYLCASSLTDNNYGYTFGSGTRLTVV.

V is TRBV19 and J is TRBJ1-6; the match to TRBD1 covers 9 bases. Trimming cost V 0 bases and J 9 bases; bases outside gene matches: 12. Germline assignment: CDR1 LNHDA and CDR2 SQIVND (reference sequence). The CDR3 is 18 amino acids. CDR3 bases: TGTGCCAGTAGTATAGACCGTCTCCGTGGGACAGGGAGTTCACCCCTCCACTTT. It codes for CASSIDRLRGTGSSPLHF. The full variable domain, with the rest looked up from reference TRBV19 and TRBJ1-6, is DGGITQSPKYLFRKEGQNVTLSCEQNLNHDAMYWYRQDPGQGLRLIYYSQIVNDFQKGDIAEGYSVSREKKESFPLTVTSAQKNPTAFYLCASSIDRLRGTGSSPLHFGNGTRLTVT.

The rearrangement joins TRBV9 to TRBJ1-5; D possibly corresponds to TRBD1 (6 bases). The length of the CDR3 is 14 residues. Germline V gene lookup returns CDR1 SGDLS and CDR2 YYNGEE. V dropped 3 bases and J dropped 2 bases, with 9 bases sitting between them. The CDR3 coding sequence is TGTGCCAGCAGCGCGGGGGGCGGCAATCAGCCCCAGCATTTT. Its translation is CASSAGGGNQPQHF.

J is TRBJ2-1 and V is TRBV18; 9 bases are a match to TRBD2. Unmatched junction bases numbered 8, after V lost 3 bases and J lost 8 bases. This CDR3 is 15 amino acids long. Germline V lookup: CDR1 KGHSH, CDR2 LQKENI. The CDR3 loop is CASSPVAGVRDEQFF. As DNA, the CDR3 is TGTGCCAGCTCACCGGTAGCGGGGGTTCGGGATGAGCAGTTCTTC.

The chain couples TRBV2 to TRBJ2-7; D unclear. Trimming pared 7 bases from V and 0 bases from J, leaving 13 bases between. The V gene's germline CDR1 is SNHLY and CDR2 FYNNEI. The CDR3 runs 14 residues. In DNA form, the CDR3 reads TGTGCCAGCACTTTAGACAATTTCTCCTACGAGCAGTACTTC. Protein sequence: CASTLDNFSYEQYF.

The chain uses TRBV5-4 and TRBJ2-3, with D unclear. V gave up 0 bases and J gave up 1 base, with 6 bases separating them. Germline CDR1 is SGHNT and CDR2 is YYREEE (reference sequence). The CDR3 runs 14 residues. The CDR3 region is CASSLEAGTDTQYF. In DNA form, the CDR3 reads TGTGCCAGCAGCTTGGAAGCCGGCACAGATACGCAGTATTTT.

The chain has TRBV9 and TRBJ1-2, with 7 bases matching TRBD1. Germline CDR1 and CDR2: SGDLS and YYNGEE. Trimming at V came to 3 bases and at J to 0 bases, leaving 8 bases not matched to a gene. The CDR3 length is 16 residues. Here the CDR3 DNA reads TGTGCCAGCAGCGCTGCAGGGACAGACGCTAACTATGGCTACACCTTC. Its translation is CASSAAGTDANYGYTF.

This chain joins TRBV27 and TRBJ1-1; 7 bases align to TRBD1. Germline V gene data show CDR1 as MNHEY and CDR2 as SMNVEV (reference sequence). The CDR3 totals 13 residues. Trimming at V came to 5 bases and at J to 4 bases, leaving 4 bases not matched to a gene. The CDR3 nucleotides are TGTGCCAGCAGTGAAAACAGGGGCACTGAAGCTTTCTTT. Translated, it gives CASSENRGTEAFF.

The rearrangement uses TRBV29-1 and TRBJ2-7; TRBD1 might be the D (5 bases). From germline, CDR1 is SQVTM and CDR2 ANQGSEA. The CDR3 spans 13 residues. CDR3 nucleotide sequence: TGCAGTTTCAGGGCAGGCCCTCCCTACGAGCAGTACTTC. Protein: CSFRAGPPYEQYF.

The V call is TRBV4-3, the J call TRBJ1-4; TRBD1 matches at 8 bases. Germline V gene data show CDR1 as LGHNA and CDR2 as YSLEER. The CDR3 has 15 residues. V trimming: 3 bases; J trimming: 8 bases; junction bases outside the gene matches: 8. CDR3 DNA sequence: TGCGCCAGCAGCCACTACAGGGGGGTTTCCGAAAAACTGTTTTTT. Encoded protein: CASSHYRGVSEKLFF.

The CDR3, as DNA: TGTGCCAGTACTCTCGACTCGGGGATCGCGGCTGAAGCTTTCTTT. It is translated as CASTLDSGIAAEAFF. V gene TRBV19 combines with J gene TRBJ1-1, with unresolved D. The CDR3 is 15 residues long. Germline V gene sequence: CDR1 LNHDA, CDR2 SQIVND (reference sequence). Trimming shortened V by 7 bases and J by 6 bases, and 21 bases separated the two germline ends.

This chain links TRBV2 with TRBJ1-1, with a possible D match to TRBD1 (6 bases). There are 13 residues in the CDR3. Trimming shortened V by 6 bases and J by 1 base, and 9 bases separated the two germline ends. Germline V gene data show CDR1 as SNHLY and CDR2 as FYNNEI. For the CDR3, the DNA is TGTGCCAGCAGGCCGGACAGGAACACTGAAGCTTTCTTT. Protein sequence: CASRPDRNTEAFF.

The CDR3 sequence: CAWSGEFNSPLHF. The CDR3 bases are TGTGCCTGGAGTGGAGAGTTTAATTCACCCCTCCACTTT. V usage is TRBV30 and J usage is TRBJ1-6; unclear D gene. Germline V gene lookup returns CDR1 GTSNPN and CDR2 SVGIG (reference sequence). The CDR3 has 13 residues. Between the trimmed V and J ends, which lost 1 base and 6 bases, there was a span of 7 bases.

The V and J genes are TRBV5-4 and TRBJ1-1; D might be TRBD1 (5 bases). Per germline, CDR1 SGHNT and CDR2 YYREEE (reference sequence). Trimming left V 1 base short and J 0 bases short, with 10 bases between. This CDR3 is 15 amino acids long. CDR3 protein: CASSLWEGMNTEAFF. DNA of the CDR3: TGTGCCAGCAGCTTGTGGGAGGGGATGAACACTGAAGCTTTCTTT.

Only a few counts were recorded for this clone. The chain links TRBV6-1 to TRBJ2-1; possibly TRBD1 for D (6 bases). V shed 9 bases and J shed 8 bases, with 11 bases lying between them. Germline CDR1 MNHNS, CDR2 SASEGT. The CDR3 sequence is 11 residues long. CDR3 coding DNA: TGTGCCAGTTCCCAGGGGTATGAGCAGTTCTTC. Encoded protein: CASSQGYEQFF.

This chain joins TRBV4-3 and TRBJ2-6, with 8 nucleotides matching TRBD1. V lost 4 bases to trimming and J lost 2 bases; unmatched junction nucleotides: 1. There are 15 residues in the CDR3. Germline V gene lookup returns CDR1 LGHNA and CDR2 YSLEER. The CDR3 protein is CASSPGGPGANVLTF. The DNA of the CDR3 is TGCGCCAGCAGCCCAGGGGGCCCTGGGGCCAACGTCCTGACTTTC.